Listed here are 3 T cell receptor beta chains from one sample, sequenced in a study of radiotherapy plus CTLA-4 blockade in lung cancer. Only in-frame clones appear in the TCRdb table, and some are missing; sequencing was by immunoSEQ multiplex PCR. Of tens of thousands of clones listed, 70% to 90% are singletons. This specimen consisted of peripheral blood, obtained from a patient treated with radiotherapy plus ipilimumab. All receptors derive from a human donor with non-small cell lung cancer that progressed on radiotherapy plus ipilimumab.

The chain has TRBV5-1 and TRBJ1-2; TRBD1 matches at 7 bases. With 2 bases clipped from V and 7 bases from J, the junction kept 5 bases outside the gene matches. The germline V gene encodes CDR1 SGHRS and CDR2 YFSETQ. This CDR3 contains 13 residues. DNA for the CDR3: TGCGCCAGCAGCTTAGGGGACAGAAGTGGCTACACCTTC. Amino acids: CASSLGDRSGYTF.

The chain employs TRBV6-5 and TRBJ1-2; weak D call: TRBD1 (6 bases). The germline gives CDR1 MNHEY, CDR2 SVGAGI. Trimming cost V 4 bases and J 7 bases, with 13 bases left between them. The CDR3 loop spans 13 amino acids. CDR3 loop: CASSLQGSFGYTF. In DNA form, the CDR3 reads TGTGCCAGCAGTTTACAGGGTTCCTTTGGCTACACCTTC.

The chain links TRBV11-2 to TRBJ2-6; 9 bases match TRBD1. The V gene's germline CDR1 is SGHAT and CDR2 FQNNGV. Trimming cost V 1 base and J 0 bases; bases outside gene matches: 7. The CDR3 covers 19 residues. CDR3 nucleotide sequence: TGTGCCAGCAGCTTAGTCTCCGGGACAGGGTCCTCTGGGGCCAACGTCCTGACTTTC. Encoded protein: CASSLVSGTGSSGANVLTF. The full variable domain, rest sourced from reference TRBV11-2 and TRBJ2-6, is EAGVAQSPRYKIIEKRQSVAFWCNPISGHATLYWYQQILGQGPKLLIQFQNNGVVDDSQLPKDRFSAERLKGVDSTLKIQPAKLEDSAVYLCASSLVSGTGSSGANVLTFGAGSRLTVL.